This TCR beta chain was recovered during a study of T cells in tumors after PD-1 blockade. Study details: Excluded were patients with checkpoint blockade, immunosuppressants, or radiotherapy or other anti-cancer therapy within 4 weeks.

Clones were read by immunoSEQ multiplex PCR, and TCRdb kept only the in-frame ones, dropping some. The repertoire consists of 45,000 to 60,000 clones, with more than 65% occurring once and the leading ten covering 8.5% to 9%. On this clone: What it recognizes is unknown.

Study-wide points: Approximately 43% of tumor TCR clonotypes were also found in blood.

Trimming took off 0 bases at V and 3 bases at J, with 7 bases between the two ends. The CDR3 totals 14 residues. Germline CDR1 and CDR2: KGHDR and SFDVKD. The sample was PBMCs, taken before anti-PD-1 therapy. The rearrangement uses TRBV24-1 and TRBJ2-5, with unresolved D. This sequence originates from a human donor with advanced basal cell or squamous cell carcinoma (not recorded which). The CDR3 protein is CATSDLGTEETQYF. The CDR3, as DNA: TGTGCCACCAGTGATTTGGGTACAGAAGAGACCCAGTACTTC.